Listed below are T cell receptor beta chains from one sample, sequenced in a study of T cell therapy after organ transplantation. Sequencing was performed with immunoSEQ multiplex PCR; in TCRdb, only in-frame clones are kept and a portion is missing. This table has about 6,000 clones, approximately 69% appearing once. Their specific antigens are unknown. The sequencing here drew on CD8+ T cells from blood, taken after autologous CMV-specific T cell therapy. Every receptor here comes from a human patient who had received a solid organ transplant and had CMV disease. Some T cells may be graft donor cells. Each CDR3 is given with its conserved first and last residue.

TRBJ2-7,TRBV6-6,CASTLTQEGGSYEQYF
TRBJ2-5,TRBV19,CASSLGLAGEETQYF
TRBJ2-3,TRBV7-3,CASSSGLAGDVLADTQYF
TRBJ1-1,TRBV28,CASSFLTVNTEAFF
TRBJ2-2,TRBV7-6,CASSLSNTGELFF
TRBJ2-7,TRBV7-2,CASSLTTSGFSYEQYF
TRBJ1-1,TRBV25-1,CASSEFGRVTEAFF
TRBJ2-7,TRBV5-5,CASSLVAGSGYEQYF
TRBJ1-3,TRBV6-1,CASSESLSGNTIYF
TRBJ1-4,TRBV27,CASSSFFRGRNEKLFF
TRBJ2-7,TRBV7-6,CASTFDSREGSSEQYF